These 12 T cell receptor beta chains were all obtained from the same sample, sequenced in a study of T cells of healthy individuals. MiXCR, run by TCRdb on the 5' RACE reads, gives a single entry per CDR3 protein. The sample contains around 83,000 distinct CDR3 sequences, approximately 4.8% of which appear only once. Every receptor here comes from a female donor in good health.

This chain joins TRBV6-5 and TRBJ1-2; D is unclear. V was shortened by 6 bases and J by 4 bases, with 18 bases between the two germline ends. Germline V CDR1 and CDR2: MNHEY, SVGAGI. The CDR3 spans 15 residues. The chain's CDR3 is CASRNAAKKGYGYTF. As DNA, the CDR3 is TGTGCCAGCAGAAACGCTGCCAAAAAGGGCTATGGCTACACCTTC.

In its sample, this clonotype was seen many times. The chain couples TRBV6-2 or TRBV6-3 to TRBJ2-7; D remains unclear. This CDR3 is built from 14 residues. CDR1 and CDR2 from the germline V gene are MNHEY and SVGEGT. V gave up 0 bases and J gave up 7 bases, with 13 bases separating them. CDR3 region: CASSYSLNLGEQYF. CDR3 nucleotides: TGTGCCAGCAGTTACTCCCTCAATTTGGGGGAGCAGTACTTC.

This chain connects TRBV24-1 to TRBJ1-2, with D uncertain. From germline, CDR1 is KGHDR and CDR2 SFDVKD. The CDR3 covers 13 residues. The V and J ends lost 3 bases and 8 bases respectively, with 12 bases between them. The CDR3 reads CATSDREVGGYTF. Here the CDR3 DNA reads TGTGCCACCAGTGATCGGGAGGTGGGAGGCTACACCTTC.

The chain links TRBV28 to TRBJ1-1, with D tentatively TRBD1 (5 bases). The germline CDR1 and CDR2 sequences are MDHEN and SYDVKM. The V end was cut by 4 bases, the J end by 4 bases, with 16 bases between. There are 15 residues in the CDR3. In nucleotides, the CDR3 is TGTGCCAGCAGTTCTCATCAGGGTGTTGGCACTGAAGCTTTCTTT. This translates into CASSSHQGVGTEAFF.

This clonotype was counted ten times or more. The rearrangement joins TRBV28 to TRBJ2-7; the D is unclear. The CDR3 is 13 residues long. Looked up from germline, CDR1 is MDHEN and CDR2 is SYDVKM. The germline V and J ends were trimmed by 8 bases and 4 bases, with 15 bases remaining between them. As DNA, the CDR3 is TGTGCCAGCGGCGTCTTAGGTGGTTACGAGCAGTACTTC. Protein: CASGVLGGYEQYF.

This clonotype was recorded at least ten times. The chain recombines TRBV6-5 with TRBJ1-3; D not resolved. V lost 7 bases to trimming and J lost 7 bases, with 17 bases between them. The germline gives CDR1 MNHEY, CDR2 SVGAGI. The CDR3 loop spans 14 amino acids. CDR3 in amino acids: CASMKSGQRNTIYF. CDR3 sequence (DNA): TGTGCCAGCATGAAAAGCGGTCAGCGGAACACCATATATTTT.

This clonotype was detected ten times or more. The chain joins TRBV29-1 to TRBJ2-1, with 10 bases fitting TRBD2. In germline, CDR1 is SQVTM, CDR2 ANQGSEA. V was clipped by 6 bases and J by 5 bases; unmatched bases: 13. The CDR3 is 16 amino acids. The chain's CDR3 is CSVGIFSGRRNNEQFF. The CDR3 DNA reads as TGCAGCGTCGGAATCTTTAGCGGGAGGCGGAACAATGAGCAGTTCTTC.

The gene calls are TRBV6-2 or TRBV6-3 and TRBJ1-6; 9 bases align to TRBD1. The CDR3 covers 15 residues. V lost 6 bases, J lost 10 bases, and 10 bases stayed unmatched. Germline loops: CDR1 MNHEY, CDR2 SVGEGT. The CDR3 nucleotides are TGTGCCAGCAGCCTCGGACAGGGGTACCGATCACCCCTCCACTTT. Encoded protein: CASSLGQGYRSPLHF.

CDR3 sequence reads: CSAPTSVEQFF. For the CDR3, the DNA is TGCAGTGCTCCGACTAGCGTGGAGCAGTTCTTC. This chain joins TRBV20-1 and TRBJ2-1; 8 positions match TRBD2. The J segment lost 10 bases and the V segment lost 5 bases, leaving 4 bases of the junction unmatched. This CDR3 spans 11 amino acids. CDR1 is DFQATT and CDR2 is SNEGSKA in the germline V gene (reference sequence).

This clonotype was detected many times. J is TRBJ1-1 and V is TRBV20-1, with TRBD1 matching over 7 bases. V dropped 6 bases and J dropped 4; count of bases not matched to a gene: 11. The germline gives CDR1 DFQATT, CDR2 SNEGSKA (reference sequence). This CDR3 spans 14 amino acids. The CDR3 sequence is CSARPLQGRTEAFF. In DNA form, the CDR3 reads TGCAGTGCGAGGCCTCTACAGGGGCGCACTGAAGCTTTCTTT.

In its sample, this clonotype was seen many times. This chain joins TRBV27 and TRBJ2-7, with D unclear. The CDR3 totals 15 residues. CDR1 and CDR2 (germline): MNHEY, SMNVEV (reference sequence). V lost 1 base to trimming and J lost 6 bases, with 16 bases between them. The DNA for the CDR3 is TGTGCCAGCAGTTTATTTATGGTGTCGTCGGCCGAGCAGTACTTC. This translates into CASSLFMVSSAEQYF.

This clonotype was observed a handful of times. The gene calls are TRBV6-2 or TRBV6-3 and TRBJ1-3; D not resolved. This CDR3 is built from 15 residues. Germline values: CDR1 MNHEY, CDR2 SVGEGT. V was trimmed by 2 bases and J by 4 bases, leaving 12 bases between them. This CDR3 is CASSYGRGPGNTIYF. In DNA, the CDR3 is TGTGCCAGCAGTTACGGACGAGGTCCAGGAAACACCATATATTTT.